This entry describes one T cell receptor (beta chain). These data are taken from a study of T cell responses to AZD1222 COVID-19 vaccine. Clones were read by immunoSEQ multiplex PCR, and TCRdb kept only the in-frame ones, dropping some. The table lists fewer than 200,000 clones, approximately 88% of them singletons, with 4% to 5.5% in the top ten. V dropped 3 bases and J dropped 5; count of bases not matched to a gene: 4. The CDR3 totals 14 residues. Germline CDR1 SGHTA, CDR2 FQGNSA. The TCR was taken from an adult who received the AZD1222 COVID-19 vaccine. The sequences come from peripheral blood, collected 28 days after the second AZD1222 dose. This sequence joins TRBV7-2 and TRBJ2-5; 9 bases map to TRBD1. The CDR3 sequence is CASSFNRGLETQYF. DNA for the CDR3: TGTGCCAGCAGCTTCAACAGGGGGCTGGAGACCCAGTACTTC.